One and the same sample provided the 14 T cell receptor beta chains below, sequenced in a study of T cell responses to AZD1222 COVID-19 vaccine (dated by TCRdb to the early 2020s). The method behind the library was the immunoSEQ multiplex PCR assay. This immuneACCESS table, as held by TCRdb, lists in-frame sequences with V and J called but not all clones. Of the missing ones, under half trace to an unresolved V gene in checked studies; the others have no known cause. This sample holds roughly 200,000 clones; approximately 91% were observed only once. The biggest ten clones account for around 3% of the sample. The time point label, read with the paper, signifies: about 28 days (+/-7) after the second vaccine dose. The material was peripheral blood, obtained 28 days after the second AZD1222 dose. The receptors were sampled from an adult who received the AZD1222 COVID-19 vaccine.

The J gene is TRBJ2-7, the V gene TRBV28; D may be TRBD2 (6 bases). Germline assignment: CDR1 MDHEN and CDR2 SYDVKM. V lost 5 bases, J lost 3 bases, and 17 bases lay in between. The CDR3 loop spans 15 amino acids. The DNA for the CDR3 is TGTGCCAGCAGTCCCCCAACCGGGACTTTCTACGAGCAGTACTTC. Residues: CASSPPTGTFYEQYF.

This sequence joins TRBV9 and TRBJ1-1; D uncertain. CDR3 length: 14 residues. Germline CDR1 reads SGDLS; CDR2 reads YYNGEE. V was shortened by 5 bases and J by 1 base, with 12 bases between the two germline ends. The CDR3 DNA sequence: TGTGCCAGCAGTCGACCAGACGGGAACACTGAAGCTTTCTTT. Translating gives CASSRPDGNTEAFF.

The genes are TRBV6-1 and TRBJ2-5; D is perhaps TRBD1 (5 bases). The CDR3 sequence is 14 residues long. V was clipped by 1 base and J by 3 bases, with 9 bases between them. Germline CDR1 is MNHNS and CDR2 is SASEGT. The CDR3 nucleotides are TGTGCCAGCAGTGAAGACAGGTCGGAAGAGACCCAGTACTTC. Translated, it gives CASSEDRSEETQYF.

V usage is TRBV24-1 and J usage is TRBJ1-2; possibly TRBD1 for D (5 bases). This CDR3 has 15 amino acids. Germline loops: CDR1 KGHDR, CDR2 SFDVKD. Trimming stripped 3 bases from V and 5 bases from J, with 15 bases between. The CDR3 nucleotides are TGTGCCACCAGTGATGGGGGGAATTCCCAGTATGGCTACACCTTC. It is translated as CATSDGGNSQYGYTF.

This clone has just a few counts. The chain joins TRBV5-5 to TRBJ1-2; no clear D gene. The CDR3 sequence is 13 residues long. CDR1 SGHKS and CDR2 YYEKEE come from the germline V gene (reference sequence). V lost 5 bases to trimming and J lost 0 bases, with 8 bases between them. The DNA for the CDR3 is TGTGCCAGCAGTTACACAGCTAACTATGGCTACACCTTC. Encoded protein: CASSYTANYGYTF.

The chain joins TRBV6-1 to TRBJ2-1; TRBD1 aligns across 8 bases. Germline assignment: CDR1 MNHNS and CDR2 SASEGT. The CDR3 runs 16 residues. The V gene end was trimmed by 3 bases and the J gene end by 9 bases; junction bases not matched to a gene: 13. The CDR3 DNA sequence: TGTGCCAGCAGTGATCCGGACAGGGTGATTTTGGGTGAGCAGTTCTTC. The encoded protein is CASSDPDRVILGEQFF.

The chain carries TRBV2 and TRBJ1-4; 7 nucleotides match TRBD1. CDR3 length equals 14 residues. The V segment lost 6 bases and the J segment 8 bases; nucleotides outside the gene matches: 9. CDR1 is SNHLY and CDR2 is FYNNEI in the germline V gene. The CDR3 DNA is TGTGCCAGCAGACTTACAGGGGTGGGAGAAAAACTGTTTTTT. Amino acid sequence: CASRLTGVGEKLFF.

The chain employs TRBV11-2 and TRBJ2-7; 9 bases map to TRBD1. The germline gives CDR1 SGHAT, CDR2 FQNNGV. V lost 1 base and J lost 5; bases outside the gene matches: 9. The CDR3 contains 16 residues. In DNA form, the CDR3 reads TGTGCCAGCAGCTTAGGGGGGTACAGGGGGCGTCACGAGCAGTACTTC. Protein product: CASSLGGYRGRHEQYF.

The chain couples TRBV6-5 to TRBJ2-3, with TRBD2 matching over 8 bases. CDR3 length: 13 residues. Trimming took 6 bases from V and 5 from J; bases not matched to a gene: 4. The V gene's germline CDR1 is MNHEY and CDR2 SVGAGI. The CDR3 region is CASRREVRDTQYF. In DNA, the CDR3 is TGTGCCAGCAGGCGGGAGGTTAGAGATACGCAGTATTTT.

The genes are TRBV28 and TRBJ1-3, with D tentatively TRBD1 (6 bases). The CDR3 runs 18 residues. With 6 bases removed from V and 0 bases from J, the gap between germline ends came to 21 bases. CDR1 MDHEN and CDR2 SYDVKM come from the germline V gene. CDR3 coding DNA: TGTGCCAGCAGCCCGGGGGACCGTACAGGGTACTCTGGAAACACCATATATTTT. Translating it yields CASSPGDRTGYSGNTIYF.

The chain has TRBV19 and TRBJ2-2, with TRBD2 identical over 11 bases. The CDR3 totals 16 residues. Germline CDR1 and CDR2: LNHDA and SQIVND (reference sequence). The V segment lost 7 bases and the J segment 3 bases; nucleotides outside the gene matches: 7. The CDR3 protein is CASKKSGLADTGELFF. CDR3 sequence (DNA): TGTGCCAGTAAGAAGTCGGGACTAGCGGACACCGGGGAGCTGTTTTTT. Full variable domain (rest looked up from reference TRBV19 and TRBJ2-2): DGGITQSPKYLFRKEGQNVTLSCEQNLNHDAMYWYRQDPGQGLRLIYYSQIVNDFQKGDIAEGYSVSREKKESFPLTVTSAQKNPTAFYLCASKKSGLADTGELFFGEGSRLTVL.

V gene TRBV28 combines with J gene TRBJ2-2; the match to TRBD1 covers 9 bases. The CDR3 consists of 15 residues. Losses at the gene ends were 6 bases for V and 6 bases for J; bases not matched to a gene: 8. Germline V CDR1 and CDR2: MDHEN, SYDVKM. The CDR3 here is CASSTDRGPPGELFF. The CDR3 DNA reads TGTGCCAGCAGCACGGACAGGGGACCCCCCGGGGAGCTGTTTTTT.

The chain recombines TRBV4-1 with TRBJ1-3, with TRBD1 identical over 7 bases. From germline, CDR1 is MGHRA and CDR2 YSYEKL. V lost 0 bases and J lost 2; bases outside the gene matches: 10. The CDR3 covers 18 residues. For the CDR3, the DNA is TGCGCCAGCAGCCAAGATGTGTCTGGGACAGAAGCTGGAAACACCATATATTTT. It specifies CASSQDVSGTEAGNTIYF.

DNA of the CDR3: TGCGCCAGCAGCCAGACGGCGGTTGGCTACACCTTC. Translating gives CASSQTAVGYTF. The chain recombines TRBV4-1 with TRBJ1-2, with D unresolved. From germline, CDR1 is MGHRA and CDR2 YSYEKL. CDR3 length: 12 residues. Trimming took 3 bases from V and 7 from J, leaving 9 bases between them.